Reported below is one TCR beta chain. This sample was taken from a study of TIL therapy for anti-PD-1-resistant metastatic lung cancer. The sample's time point: pre-treatment sample, taken before nivolumab and TIL therapy. Sequencing used immunoSEQ v3. Clones were read by immunoSEQ multiplex PCR, and TCRdb kept only the in-frame ones, dropping some. The data contain approximately 50,000 clones, roughly 78% of them singletons. The material sequenced was blood, taken at baseline. The receptor comes from a man in his sixties or seventies with non-small cell lung cancer.

Here the CDR3 reads CASSLIQGGSEQYF. The CDR3 region has the DNA TGTGCCAGCAGCTTAATCCAGGGTGGGAGCGAGCAGTACTTC. The chain couples TRBV7-9 to TRBJ2-7; tentatively, D is TRBD1 or TRBD2 (5 bases each). This CDR3 region has 14 residues. V was shortened by 2 bases and J by 6 bases, with 14 bases between the two germline ends. CDR1 is SEHNR, CDR2 FQNEAQ, per germline (reference sequence).